The 27 T cell receptor beta chains given below trace back to one sample, sequenced in a study of regulatory T cells in long-lasting Graves disease. Time point meaning: persistent/refractory GD, antithyroid drugs over 5 years with positive TRAb. The TCR library was prepared using RNA isolated from PBMCs. Investigators prepared the TCR beta libraries by applying iRepertoire HTBI primers and Arm-PCR of CDR3 regions. TCRdb called the multiplex PCR reads again in MiXCR, with one record for every CDR3 protein. Among 450,000 or so distinct CDR3 sequences listed, around 21% were seen once. The source was peripheral blood mononuclear cells (PBMCs), collected when the disease was refractory, from a patient treated with antithyroid drugs. Receptors originate from a female donor with Graves disease.

The chain links TRBV5-5 to TRBJ1-6; D call uncertain. Per germline, CDR1 SGHKS and CDR2 YYEKEE (reference sequence). The CDR3 loop spans 17 amino acids. Between the trimmed V and J ends, which lost 0 bases and 0 bases, there was a span of 10 bases. In DNA form, the CDR3 reads TGTGCCAGCAGCTTGGGGGCCGGGAGCTCCTATAATTCACCCCTCCACTTT. Its protein product is CASSLGAGSSYNSPLHF.

This clonotype has more than one count but fewer than ten. The chain recombines TRBV7-2 with TRBJ1-6; D gene ambiguous. V dropped 2 bases and J dropped 14 bases, with 10 bases sitting between them. Germline CDR1 reads SGHTA; CDR2 reads FQGNSA. This CDR3 contains 12 residues. The CDR3 loop is CASSLNLPSLHF. The DNA for the CDR3 is TGTGCCAGCAGCTTAAACTTACCCTCCCTCCACTTT.

CDR3 in DNA: TGTGCCAGCAGCTTGGGACTAGCGGGAGGGAACACCGGGGAGCTGTTTTTT. It codes for CASSLGLAGGNTGELFF. The chain links TRBV7-9 to TRBJ2-2, with 15 positions matching TRBD2. Trimming at V came to 3 bases and at J to 1 base, leaving 0 bases not matched to a gene. The germline V gene encodes CDR1 SEHNR and CDR2 FQNEAQ (reference sequence). This CDR3 is built from 17 residues.

The chain employs TRBV6-4 and TRBJ2-2, with TRBD2 matching 8 bases. Losses at the gene ends were 5 bases for V and 5 bases for J; bases not matched to a gene: 4. The CDR3 contains 14 residues. The germline gives CDR1 MRHNA, CDR2 SNTAGT. As DNA, the CDR3 is TGTGCCAGCAGTCCGGGACTAGTAACCGGGGAGCTGTTTTTT. Translated: CASSPGLVTGELFF.

This clonotype was counted at least ten times. The chain carries TRBV28 and TRBJ1-2, with 8 bases aligning to TRBD1. This CDR3 contains 15 residues. The ends lost 5 bases at V and 8 bases at J; junction bases unmatched: 13. The V gene's germline CDR1 is MDHEN and CDR2 SYDVKM. The CDR3 coding sequence is TGTGCCAGCAGTCCGACCTGGACAGGGATCAGAGGCTACACCTTC. Its protein product is CASSPTWTGIRGYTF.

This clonotype has at least ten counts. The V call is TRBV15, the J call TRBJ2-2, with D uncertain. The CDR3 runs to 13 residues. Looked up from germline, CDR1 is LNHNV and CDR2 is YYDKDF (reference sequence). The V end lost 0 bases, the J end lost 7 bases, and 6 bases lay between the germline ends. CDR3 sequence (DNA): TGTGCCACCAGCAGAGATTATGGCGGGGAGCTGTTTTTT. Translating it yields CATSRDYGGELFF.

This clonotype has at least ten counts. This chain links TRBV2 with TRBJ1-5; TRBD1 matches at 7 bases. V shed 5 bases and J 4 bases; nucleotides not matched to a gene: 8. CDR3 size: 15 residues. CDR1 SNHLY and CDR2 FYNNEI come from the germline V gene. DNA of the CDR3: TGTGCCAGCAGTCTGGGATCGACAGGGAATCAGCCCCAGCATTTT. Residues: CASSLGSTGNQPQHF.

This clonotype was seen only a few times. This sequence joins TRBV5-1 and TRBJ2-2; D might be TRBD1 (6 bases). The CDR3 is 16 amino acids. The germline V gene encodes CDR1 SGHRS and CDR2 YFSETQ. The V end was cut by 4 bases, the J end by 2 bases, with 15 bases between. CDR3 sequence: CASSPTPGQNTGELFF. The CDR3 nucleotides read TGCGCCAGCAGCCCGACCCCGGGACAAAACACCGGGGAGCTGTTTTTT. Together with reference TRBV5-1 and TRBJ2-2, the CDR3 gives the full variable domain: KAGVTQTPRYLIKTRGQQVTLSCSPISGHRSVSWYQQTPGQGLQFLFEYFSETQRNKGNFPGRFSGRQFSNSRSEMNVSTLELGDSALYLCASSPTPGQNTGELFFGEGSRLTVL.

In its sample, this clonotype was seen many times. This sequence joins TRBV12-3 or TRBV12-4 and TRBJ2-2; D not certain. The CDR3 spans 13 residues. V lost 3 bases and J lost 7, with 9 bases in between. The CDR3 loop reads CASSFGSVGELFF. The CDR3 coding sequence is TGTGCCAGCAGTTTTGGCAGCGTCGGGGAGCTGTTTTTT.

Many counts were recorded for this clonotype. This chain connects TRBV29-1 to TRBJ1-1, with TRBD1 as a possible D gene (5 bases). This CDR3 region has 13 residues. Trimming removed 6 bases at V and 1 base at J, with 12 bases between. The germline CDR1 and CDR2 sequences are SQVTM and ANQGSEA. For the CDR3, the DNA is TGCAGCGTGTGCGAGCAGGGGAACACTGAAGCTTTCTTT. It translates to CSVCEQGNTEAFF. The entire variable domain, with the rest obtained from reference TRBV29-1 and TRBJ1-1, is as follows: SAVISQKPSRDICQRGTSLTIQCQVDSQVTMMFWYRQQPGQSLTLIATANQGSEATYESGFVIDKFPISRPNLTFSTLTVSNMSPEDSSIYLCSVCEQGNTEAFFGQGTRLTVV.

This clonotype was seen at least ten times. The chain uses TRBV28 and TRBJ2-2, with D uncertain. The CDR3 is 16 residues long. CDR1 MDHEN and CDR2 SYDVKM come from the germline V gene. V was shortened by 2 bases and J by 4 bases, with 14 bases between the two germline ends. CDR3 region: CASSLEAAVGTGELFF. CDR3 nucleotides: TGTGCCAGCAGTTTAGAGGCGGCGGTGGGCACCGGGGAGCTGTTTTTT.

For the CDR3, the DNA is TGCGCCAGCAGCTTAGCCGACAGGGACACCGGGGAGCTGTTTTTT. Protein: CASSLADRDTGELFF. V usage is TRBV5-1 and J usage is TRBJ2-2; 7 nucleotides line up with TRBD1. Unmatched junction bases numbered 4, after V lost 2 bases and J lost 3 bases. The CDR3 has 15 amino acids. Germline CDR1 reads SGHRS; CDR2 reads YFSETQ.

This clonotype has more than one count but fewer than ten. The rearrangement joins TRBV4-1 to TRBJ2-7; no clear D gene. The V gene lost 1 base and the J gene lost 1 base, with 11 bases spanning the gap. This CDR3 region has 15 residues. Germline lookup yields CDR1 MGHRA and CDR2 YSYEKL. CDR3 protein: CASSQVGSPSYEQYF. CDR3 DNA sequence: TGCGCCAGCAGCCAAGTCGGGTCTCCTTCCTACGAGCAGTACTTC.

Details on this clonotype: A read error is possible here, since a much larger clone lies one base away. The V call is TRBV29-1, the J call TRBJ2-7, with 10 bases lining up with TRBD2. This CDR3 spans 14 amino acids. V gave up 1 base and J gave up 6 bases; unmatched junction bases: 6. Germline lookup yields CDR1 SQVTM and CDR2 ANQGSEA. DNA for the CDR3: TGCAGCGTTGAAGCGCCTAGCGGGAGCTCCGAGCAGTACTTC. This codes for CSVEAPSGSSEQYF.

This clonotype was counted many times. Sequence at one end of the junction differs from germline and may be a read error. CDR3 bases: TGTGCCAGCAGCTTATGGGCGGGAGGGCCCTCGTACCAAGAGACCCAGTACTTC. Its protein is CASSLWAGGPSYQETQYF. This sequence joins TRBV27 and TRBJ2-5; 9 bases map to TRBD2. The CDR3 consists of 18 residues. Looked up from germline, CDR1 is MNHEY and CDR2 is SMNVEV (reference sequence).

The rearrangement links TRBV6-5 to TRBJ2-1; 8 nucleotides line up with TRBD1. Germline V gene sequence: CDR1 MNHEY, CDR2 SVGAGI. With V trimmed by 2 bases and J by 6 bases, 9 bases remained unmatched. The CDR3 sequence is 16 residues long. Here the CDR3 DNA reads TGTGCCAGCAGTTACCGACAGGGGATTCAACCCAATGAGCAGTTCTTC. Its translation: CASSYRQGIQPNEQFF.

This clonotype occurred a few times. The chain couples TRBV7-6 to TRBJ2-7; D is uncertain. Germline-derived CDR1 and CDR2 are SGHVS and FNYEAQ. The CDR3 runs to 13 residues. Trimming removed 3 bases from V and 4 bases from J, with 10 bases in between. CDR3 DNA sequence: TGTGCCAGCAGCTTGGACCAGATTTACGAGCAGTACTTC. This sequence encodes CASSLDQIYEQYF.

The chain uses TRBV6-5 and TRBJ2-2, with 16 nucleotides matching TRBD2. The V gene end was trimmed by 3 bases and the J gene end by 4 bases; junction bases not matched to a gene: 11. Germline CDR1 is MNHEY and CDR2 is SVGAGI. This CDR3 comprises 20 residues. The CDR3 loop reads CASSYYNPGLAGGSTGELFF. In nucleotides, the CDR3 is TGTGCCAGCAGTTATTACAATCCGGGACTAGCGGGAGGGAGCACCGGGGAGCTGTTTTTT.

This clonotype was recorded many times. V usage is TRBV5-1 and J usage is TRBJ2-7, with D unclear. Germline CDR1 is SGHRS and CDR2 is YFSETQ. V lost 5 bases and J 7 bases, leaving 16 bases between the germline ends. This CDR3 has 13 amino acids. In DNA, the CDR3 is TGCGCCAGCAGTACGGAGCTGAGAGGAGAGCAGTACTTC. This sequence encodes CASSTELRGEQYF.

V usage is TRBV6-1 and J usage is TRBJ2-7, with 11 positions matching TRBD2. Per germline, CDR1 MNHNS and CDR2 SASEGT. This CDR3 contains 15 residues. The V and J ends lost 2 bases and 7 bases, in that order; junction bases with no gene match: 7. CDR3 bases: TGTGCCAGCAGTGAAATAGCGGGAGGGCTGGGGGAGCAGTACTTC. This gives the protein CASSEIAGGLGEQYF.

This clonotype was seen a few times. V gene TRBV2 combines with J gene TRBJ2-1; TRBD2 agrees at 11 bases. V shed 9 bases, J shed 4 bases, and the junction held 5 bases outside the gene matches. Germline V CDR1 and CDR2: SNHLY, FYNNEI. CDR3 length: 14 residues. CDR3 nucleotide sequence: TGTGCCAGAGAGGGACTAGCGGATTACAATGAGCAGTTCTTC. It yields the protein CAREGLADYNEQFF.

This clonotype has a handful of counts. The genes are TRBV7-8 and TRBJ2-6, with 8 bases aligning to TRBD2. V shed 5 bases, J shed 0 bases, and the junction held 9 bases outside the gene matches. The germline CDR1 and CDR2 sequences are SGHVS and FQNEAQ. The CDR3 contains 18 residues. The CDR3, as DNA: TGTGCCAGCAGCCGCCCGGGACTAGACTTCTCTGGGGCCAACGTCCTGACTTTC. Residues: CASSRPGLDFSGANVLTF.

This clonotype was counted many times. The gene calls are TRBV28 and TRBJ2-7, with D unresolved. The V end lost 3 bases, the J end lost 2 bases, and 11 bases lay between the germline ends. The CDR3 is made up of 14 amino acids. The germline V gene encodes CDR1 MDHEN and CDR2 SYDVKM. The CDR3 coding sequence is TGTGCCAGCAGTTTCCTTTCCAGGCCCTACGAGCAGTACTTC. It codes for CASSFLSRPYEQYF.

This clonotype was observed many times. V gene TRBV28 combines with J gene TRBJ1-4, with 8 bases that match TRBD1. The germline V gene encodes CDR1 MDHEN and CDR2 SYDVKM. The CDR3 covers 15 residues. Germline trimming cut 4 bases from V and 8 bases from J; bases unmatched to any gene: 9. CDR3 loop: CASSSLQGAGEKLFF. CDR3 in DNA: TGTGCCAGCAGTTCTCTCCAGGGGGCAGGGGAAAAACTGTTTTTT.

This clonotype was observed a handful of times. This chain joins TRBV6-5 and TRBJ1-6, with 9 bases lining up with TRBD1. Germline CDR1 MNHEY, CDR2 SVGAGI. The V gene end was trimmed by 2 bases and the J gene end by 10 bases; junction bases not matched to a gene: 9. The CDR3 length is 16 residues. The CDR3 loop is CASSYRKTGGNSPLHF. CDR3 DNA: TGTGCCAGCAGTTACCGAAAGACAGGGGGTAACTCACCCCTCCACTTT.

This clonotype has a count of ten or more. J is TRBJ2-7 and V is TRBV7-8; unclear D gene. CDR3 length: 15 amino acids. From germline, CDR1 is SGHVS and CDR2 FQNEAQ. V lost 5 bases, J lost 0 bases, and 14 bases lay in between. CDR3 bases: TGTGCCAGCAGCCACCGGGTCTTGAGCTCCTACGAGCAGTACTTC. It encodes CASSHRVLSSYEQYF.

The J gene is TRBJ1-5, the V gene TRBV10-3; the D is unclear. The CDR3 is 14 amino acids. Germline V CDR1 and CDR2: ENHRY, SYGVKD. Trimming removed 2 bases from V and 6 bases from J, with 11 bases in between. The chain's CDR3 is CAISEAVSGQPQHF. DNA of the CDR3: TGTGCCATCAGTGAGGCTGTATCGGGTCAGCCCCAGCATTTT.